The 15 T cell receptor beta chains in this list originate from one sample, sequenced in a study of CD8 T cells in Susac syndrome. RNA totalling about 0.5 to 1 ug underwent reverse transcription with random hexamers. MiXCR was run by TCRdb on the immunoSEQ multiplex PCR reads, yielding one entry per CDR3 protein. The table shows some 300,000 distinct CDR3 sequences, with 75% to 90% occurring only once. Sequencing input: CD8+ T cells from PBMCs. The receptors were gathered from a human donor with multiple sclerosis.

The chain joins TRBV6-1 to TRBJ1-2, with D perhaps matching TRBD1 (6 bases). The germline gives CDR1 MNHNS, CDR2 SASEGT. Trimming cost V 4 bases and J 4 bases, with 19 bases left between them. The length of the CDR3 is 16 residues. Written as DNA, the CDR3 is TGTGCCAGCAGTGCCACCGGGACATCTCTTCCCTATGGCTACACCTTC. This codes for CASSATGTSLPYGYTF.

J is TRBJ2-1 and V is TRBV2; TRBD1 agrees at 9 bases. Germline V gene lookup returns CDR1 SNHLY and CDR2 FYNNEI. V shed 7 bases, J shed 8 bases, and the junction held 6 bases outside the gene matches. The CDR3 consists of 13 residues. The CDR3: CASIGTGRYEQFF. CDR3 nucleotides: TGTGCCAGCATAGGGACAGGGAGGTATGAGCAGTTCTTC. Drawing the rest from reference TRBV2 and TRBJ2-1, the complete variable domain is EPEVTQTPSHQVTQMGQEVILRCVPISNHLYFYWYRQILGQKVEFLVSFYNNEISEKSEIFDDQFSVERPDGSNFTLKIRSTKLEDSAMYFCASIGTGRYEQFFGPGTRLTVL.

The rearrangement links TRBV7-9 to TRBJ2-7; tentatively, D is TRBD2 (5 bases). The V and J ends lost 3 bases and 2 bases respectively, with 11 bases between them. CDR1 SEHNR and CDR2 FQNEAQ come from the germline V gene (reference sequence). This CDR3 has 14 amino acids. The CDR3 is CASSFGVLTYEQYF. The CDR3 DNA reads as TGTGCCAGCAGCTTCGGGGTTTTGACCTACGAGCAGTACTTC.

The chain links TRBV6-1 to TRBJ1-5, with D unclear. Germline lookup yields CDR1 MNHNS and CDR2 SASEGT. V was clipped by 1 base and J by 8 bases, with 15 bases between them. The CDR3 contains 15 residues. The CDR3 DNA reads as TGTGCCAGCAGTGAAGGGGAATTTTCGTCGGAGCCCCAGCATTTT. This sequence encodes CASSEGEFSSEPQHF.

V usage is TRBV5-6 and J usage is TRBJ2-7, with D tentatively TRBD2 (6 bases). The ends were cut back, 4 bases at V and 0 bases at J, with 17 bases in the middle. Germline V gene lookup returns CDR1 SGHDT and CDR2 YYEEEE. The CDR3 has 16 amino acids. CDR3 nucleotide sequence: TGTGCCAGCAGCCCTTCCCTAGCGCACACCTCCTACGAGCAGTACTTC. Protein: CASSPSLAHTSYEQYF.

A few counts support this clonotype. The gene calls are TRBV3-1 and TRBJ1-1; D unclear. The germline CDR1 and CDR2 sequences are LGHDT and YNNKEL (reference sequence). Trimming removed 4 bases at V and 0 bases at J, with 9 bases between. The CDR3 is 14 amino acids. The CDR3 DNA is TGTGCCAGCAGCCCCGGTCTCATGAACACTGAAGCTTTCTTT. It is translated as CASSPGLMNTEAFF.

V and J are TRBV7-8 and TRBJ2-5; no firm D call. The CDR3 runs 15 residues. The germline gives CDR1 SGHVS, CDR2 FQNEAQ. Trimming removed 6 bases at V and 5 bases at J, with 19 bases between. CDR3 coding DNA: TGTGCCAGCAGATCCGAGATCGCGCCCCAGGAGACCCAGTACTTC. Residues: CASRSEIAPQETQYF.

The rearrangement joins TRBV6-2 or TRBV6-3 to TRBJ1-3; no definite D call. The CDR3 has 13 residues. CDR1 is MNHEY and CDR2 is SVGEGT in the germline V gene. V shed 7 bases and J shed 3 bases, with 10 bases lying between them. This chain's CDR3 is CASTEAFGNTIYF. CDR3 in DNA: TGTGCCAGCACAGAGGCTTTTGGAAACACCATATATTTT.

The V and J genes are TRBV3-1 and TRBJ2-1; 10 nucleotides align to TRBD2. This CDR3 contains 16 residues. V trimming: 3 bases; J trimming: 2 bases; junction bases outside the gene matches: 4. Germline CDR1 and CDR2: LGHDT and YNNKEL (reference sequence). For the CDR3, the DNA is TGTGCCAGCAGCCAGCTAACTAGCGGGACCTACAATGAGCAGTTCTTC. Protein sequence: CASSQLTSGTYNEQFF.

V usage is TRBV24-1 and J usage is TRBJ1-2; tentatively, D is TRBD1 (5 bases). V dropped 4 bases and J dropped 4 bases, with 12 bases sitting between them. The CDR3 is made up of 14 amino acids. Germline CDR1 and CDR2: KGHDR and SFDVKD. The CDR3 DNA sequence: TGTGCCACCAGTGACCAGGCCGGGGGCTATGGCTACACCTTC. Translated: CATSDQAGGYGYTF.

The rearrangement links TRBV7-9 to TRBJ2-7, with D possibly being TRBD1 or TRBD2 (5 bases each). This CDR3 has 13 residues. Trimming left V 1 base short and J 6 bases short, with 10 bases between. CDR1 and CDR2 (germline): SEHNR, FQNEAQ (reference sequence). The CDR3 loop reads CASSLGVGTEQYF. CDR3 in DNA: TGTGCCAGCAGCTTAGGGGTAGGGACCGAGCAGTACTTC.

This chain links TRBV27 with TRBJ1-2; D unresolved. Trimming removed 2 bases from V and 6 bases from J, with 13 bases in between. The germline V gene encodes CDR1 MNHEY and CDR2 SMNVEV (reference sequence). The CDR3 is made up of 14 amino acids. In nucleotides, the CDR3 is TGTGCCAGCAGTTTAGTCGGCACCTTCAATGGCTACACCTTC. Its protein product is CASSLVGTFNGYTF.

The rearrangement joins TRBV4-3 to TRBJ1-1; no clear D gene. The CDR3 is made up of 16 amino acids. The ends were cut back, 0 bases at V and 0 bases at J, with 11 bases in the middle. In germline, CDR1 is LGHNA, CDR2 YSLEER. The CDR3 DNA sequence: TGCGCCAGCAGCCAAGATGGCGGGGATATGAACACTGAAGCTTTCTTT. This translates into CASSQDGGDMNTEAFF.

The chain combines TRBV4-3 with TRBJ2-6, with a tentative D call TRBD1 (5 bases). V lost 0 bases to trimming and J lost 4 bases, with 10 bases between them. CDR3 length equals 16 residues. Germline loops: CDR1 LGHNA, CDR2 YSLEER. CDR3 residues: CASSQDQGQGANVLTF. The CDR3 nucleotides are TGCGCCAGCAGCCAAGATCAGGGTCAGGGGGCCAACGTCCTGACTTTC.

Here the CDR3 DNA reads TGTGCCAGCAGGGGGACAGGGATCACAATACCATCCTACGAGCAGTACTTC. Translated: CASRGTGITIPSYEQYF. The chain recombines TRBV28 with TRBJ2-7; the match to TRBD1 covers 9 bases. Germline-derived CDR1 and CDR2 are MDHEN and SYDVKM. CDR3 size: 17 residues. V dropped 6 bases and J dropped 1; count of bases not matched to a gene: 13.